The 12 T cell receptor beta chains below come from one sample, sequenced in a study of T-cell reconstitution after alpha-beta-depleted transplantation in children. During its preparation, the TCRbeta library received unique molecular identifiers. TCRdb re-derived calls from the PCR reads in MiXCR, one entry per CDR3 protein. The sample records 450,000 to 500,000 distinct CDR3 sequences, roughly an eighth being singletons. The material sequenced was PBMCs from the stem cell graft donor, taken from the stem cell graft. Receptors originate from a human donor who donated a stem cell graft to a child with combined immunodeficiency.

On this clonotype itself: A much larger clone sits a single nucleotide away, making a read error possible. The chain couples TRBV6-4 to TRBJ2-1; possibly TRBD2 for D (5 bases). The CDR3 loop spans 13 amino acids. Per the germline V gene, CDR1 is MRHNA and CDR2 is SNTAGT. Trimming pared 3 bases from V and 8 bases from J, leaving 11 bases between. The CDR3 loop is CASSEGSEYEQFF. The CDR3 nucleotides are TGTGCCAGCAGTGAAGGGAGTGAGTATGAGCAGTTCTTC.

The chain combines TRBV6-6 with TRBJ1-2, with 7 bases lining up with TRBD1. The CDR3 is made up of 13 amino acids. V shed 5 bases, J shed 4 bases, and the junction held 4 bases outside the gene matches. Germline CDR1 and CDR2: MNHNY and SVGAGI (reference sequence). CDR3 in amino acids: CASSRDRRYGYTF. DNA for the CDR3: TGTGCCAGCAGTCGGGACAGACGCTATGGCTACACCTTC.

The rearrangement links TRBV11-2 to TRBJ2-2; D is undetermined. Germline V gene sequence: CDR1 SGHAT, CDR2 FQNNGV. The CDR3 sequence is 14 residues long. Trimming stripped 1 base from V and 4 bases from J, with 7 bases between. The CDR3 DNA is TGTGCCAGCAGCTTAGTAGGGCCCACCGGGGAGCTGTTTTTT. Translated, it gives CASSLVGPTGELFF.

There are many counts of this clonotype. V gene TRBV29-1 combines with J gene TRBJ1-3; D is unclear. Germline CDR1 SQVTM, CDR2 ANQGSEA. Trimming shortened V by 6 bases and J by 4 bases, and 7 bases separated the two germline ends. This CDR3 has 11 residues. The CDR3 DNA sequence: TGCAGCGTGGAGGCGGGAAACACCATATATTTT. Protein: CSVEAGNTIYF.

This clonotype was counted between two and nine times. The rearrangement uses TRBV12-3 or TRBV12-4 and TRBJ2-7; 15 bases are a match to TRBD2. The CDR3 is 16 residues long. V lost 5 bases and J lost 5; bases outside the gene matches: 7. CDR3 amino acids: CASSHSGLAGGNEQYF. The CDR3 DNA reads TGTGCCAGCAGTCACTCGGGACTAGCGGGAGGAAACGAGCAGTACTTC.

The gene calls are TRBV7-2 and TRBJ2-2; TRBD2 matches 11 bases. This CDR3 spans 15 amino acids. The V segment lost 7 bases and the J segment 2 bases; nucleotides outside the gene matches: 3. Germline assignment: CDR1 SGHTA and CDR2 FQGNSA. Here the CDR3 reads CASKGLAENTGELFF. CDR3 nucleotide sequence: TGTGCCAGCAAGGGACTAGCGGAAAACACCGGGGAGCTGTTTTTT.

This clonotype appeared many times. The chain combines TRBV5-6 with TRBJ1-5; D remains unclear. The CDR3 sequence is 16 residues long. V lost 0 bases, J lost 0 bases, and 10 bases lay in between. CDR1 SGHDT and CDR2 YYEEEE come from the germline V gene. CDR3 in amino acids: CASSLGPAYSNQPQHF. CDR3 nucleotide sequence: TGTGCCAGCAGCTTGGGTCCAGCTTATAGCAATCAGCCCCAGCATTTT. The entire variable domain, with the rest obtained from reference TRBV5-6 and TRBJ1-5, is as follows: DAGVTQSPTHLIKTRGQQVTLRCSPKSGHDTVSWYQQALGQGPQFIFQYYEEEERQRGNFPDRFSGHQFPNYSSELNVNALLLGDSALYLCASSLGPAYSNQPQHFGDGTRLSIL.

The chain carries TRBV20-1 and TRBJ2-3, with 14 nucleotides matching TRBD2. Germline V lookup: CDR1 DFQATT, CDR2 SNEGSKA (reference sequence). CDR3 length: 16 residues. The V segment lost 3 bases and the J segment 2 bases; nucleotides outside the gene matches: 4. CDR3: CSASEGLAGDTDTQYF. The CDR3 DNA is TGCAGTGCTAGCGAGGGACTAGCGGGGGACACAGATACGCAGTATTTT.

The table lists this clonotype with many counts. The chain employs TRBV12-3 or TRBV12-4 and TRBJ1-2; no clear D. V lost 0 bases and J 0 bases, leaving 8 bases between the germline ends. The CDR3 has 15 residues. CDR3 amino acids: CASSLAPGSNYGYTF. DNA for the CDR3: TGTGCCAGCAGTTTAGCTCCAGGATCTAACTATGGCTACACCTTC.

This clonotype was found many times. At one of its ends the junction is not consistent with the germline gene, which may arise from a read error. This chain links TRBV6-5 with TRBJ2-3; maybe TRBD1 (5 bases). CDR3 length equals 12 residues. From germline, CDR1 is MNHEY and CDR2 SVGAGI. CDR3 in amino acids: CASSPGDSAALF. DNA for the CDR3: TGTGCCAGCAGCCCCGGTGACAGTGCAGCGCTTTTT.

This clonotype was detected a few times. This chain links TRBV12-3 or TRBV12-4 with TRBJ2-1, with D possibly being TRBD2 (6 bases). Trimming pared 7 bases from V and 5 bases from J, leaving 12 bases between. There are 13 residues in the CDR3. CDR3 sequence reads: CASKVLANNEQFF. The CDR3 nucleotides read TGTGCCAGCAAGGTCCTAGCGAACAATGAGCAGTTCTTC.

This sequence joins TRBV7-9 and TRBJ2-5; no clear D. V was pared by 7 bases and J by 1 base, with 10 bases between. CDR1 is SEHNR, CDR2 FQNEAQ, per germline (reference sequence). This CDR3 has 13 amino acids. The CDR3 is CASNNWGQETQYF. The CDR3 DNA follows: TGTGCCAGCAATAACTGGGGCCAAGAGACCCAGTACTTC.